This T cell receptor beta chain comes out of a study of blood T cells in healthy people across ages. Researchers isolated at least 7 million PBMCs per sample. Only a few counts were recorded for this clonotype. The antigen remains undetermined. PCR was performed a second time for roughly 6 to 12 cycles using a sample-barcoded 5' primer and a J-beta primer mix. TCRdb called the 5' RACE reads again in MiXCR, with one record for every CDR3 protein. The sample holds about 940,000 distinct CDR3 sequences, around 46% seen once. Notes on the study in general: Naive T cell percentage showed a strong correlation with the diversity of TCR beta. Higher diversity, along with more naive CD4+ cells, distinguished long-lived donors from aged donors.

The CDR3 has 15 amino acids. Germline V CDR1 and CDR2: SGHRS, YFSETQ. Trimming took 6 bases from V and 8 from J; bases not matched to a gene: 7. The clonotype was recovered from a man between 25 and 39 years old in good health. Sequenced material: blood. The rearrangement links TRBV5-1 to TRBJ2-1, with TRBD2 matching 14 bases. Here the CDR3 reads CASNPTSGGAHEQFF. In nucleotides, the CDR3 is TGCGCCAGCAACCCGACTAGCGGGGGGGCCCATGAGCAGTTCTTC.